This T cell receptor beta chain was identified in a study of spatial heterogeneity in lung cancer. General study findings and limits: Among blood samples, ubiquitous expanded tumor TCRs appeared more at resection than at follow-up.

The length of the CDR3 is 15 residues. Germline V lookup: CDR1 MDHEN, CDR2 SYDVKM. The germline V and J ends were trimmed by 2 bases and 1 base, with 8 bases remaining between them. Time point defined: sample taken at primary tumor resection. A total of 72 untreated early-stage non-small cell lung cancer patients served as donors. TCRdb redid the calling of the 5' RACE reads with MiXCR, one entry per CDR3 protein. The sample comprises about 45,000 distinct CDR3 sequences, approximately 6.2% of which are singletons, and around 43% rests with the top ten. With respect to this clonotype: Its cognate antigen is unknown.

The clonotype was recovered from a female donor with early-stage non-small cell lung cancer. The source was PBMCs, collected at surgery. This chain uses TRBV28 with TRBJ1-4; possible D gene TRBD1, 6 bases. CDR3 sequence reads: CASSLVRGTNEKLFF. DNA of the CDR3: TGTGCCAGCAGTTTAGTCAGGGGAACTAATGAAAAACTGTTTTTT.